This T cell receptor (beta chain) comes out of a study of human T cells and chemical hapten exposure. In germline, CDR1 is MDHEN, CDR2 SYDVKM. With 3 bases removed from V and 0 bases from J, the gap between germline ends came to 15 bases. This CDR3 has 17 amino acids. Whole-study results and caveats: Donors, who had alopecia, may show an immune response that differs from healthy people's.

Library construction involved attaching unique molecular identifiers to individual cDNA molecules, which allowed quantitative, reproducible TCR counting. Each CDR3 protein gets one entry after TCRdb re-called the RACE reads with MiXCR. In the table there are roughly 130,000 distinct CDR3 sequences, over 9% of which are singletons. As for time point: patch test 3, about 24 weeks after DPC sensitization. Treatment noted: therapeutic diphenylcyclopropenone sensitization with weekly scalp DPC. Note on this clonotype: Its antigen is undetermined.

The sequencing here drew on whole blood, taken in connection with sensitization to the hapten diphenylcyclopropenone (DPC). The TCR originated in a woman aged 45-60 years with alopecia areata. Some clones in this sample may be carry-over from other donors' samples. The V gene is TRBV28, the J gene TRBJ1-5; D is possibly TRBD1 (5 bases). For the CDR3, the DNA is TGTGCCAGCAGTTTCTCGGAGGGGTACTATAGCAATCAGCCCCAGCATTTT. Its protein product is CASSFSEGYYSNQPQHF.